Below are 8 T cell receptor beta chains sequenced from a single sample in a study of graft-versus-host responses after intestinal transplantation. Generated by immunoSEQ multiplex PCR, the TCRdb table keeps only in-frame clones and is missing some. This sample carries 90,000 to 150,000 clones, 85% to 95% of them seen once, and the ten largest clones take 3% to 3.5%. No antigens are known for them. The specimen comprised unstimulated CD8+ T cells sorted from spleen or lymph node cells, sampled before intestinal transplant. Receptors originate from a human donor who received an intestinal transplant.

The chain carries TRBV10-3 and TRBJ2-7; D ambiguous. CDR1 and CDR2 from the germline V gene are ENHRY and SYGVKD. V lost 3 bases to trimming and J lost 2 bases, with 11 bases between them. The CDR3 runs 14 residues. The CDR3 here is CAISDYRIPYEQYF. The CDR3, as DNA: TGTGCCATCAGTGATTACCGGATCCCCTACGAGCAGTACTTC.

This rearrangement joins TRBV5-4 to TRBJ1-2, with TRBD1 identical over 11 bases. The CDR3 has 17 amino acids. The V segment lost 4 bases and the J segment 3 bases; nucleotides outside the gene matches: 11. Germline values: CDR1 SGHNT, CDR2 YYREEE (reference sequence). The CDR3 reads CASSEADRGRGDYGYTF. The CDR3 nucleotides are TGTGCCAGCAGCGAGGCGGACAGGGGGCGCGGTGACTATGGCTACACCTTC.

The V call is TRBV28, the J call TRBJ1-6; D gene unclear. Trimming removed 8 bases from V and 7 bases from J, with 21 bases in between. The germline V gene has CDR1 MDHEN and CDR2 SYDVKM. CDR3 size: 16 residues. This CDR3 reads CASFPLNGRINSPLHF. Written as DNA, the CDR3 is TGTGCCAGCTTCCCCCTCAACGGGAGAATCAATTCACCCCTCCACTTT.

This clone was seen only once. The chain joins TRBV7-2 to TRBJ2-2, with D perhaps matching TRBD1 (5 bases). V was clipped by 5 bases and J by 5 bases, with 9 bases between them. Germline V lookup: CDR1 SGHTA, CDR2 FQGNSA. The CDR3 sequence is 13 residues long. Here the CDR3 DNA reads TGTGCCAGCAGCCCCAGGGTGACCGGGGAGCTGTTTTTT. Its translation: CASSPRVTGELFF.

The chain joins TRBV10-1 to TRBJ2-7; the D call may be TRBD1 or TRBD2 (5 bases each). This CDR3 is 13 amino acids long. The V gene lost 3 bases and the J gene lost 9 bases, with 15 bases spanning the gap. Germline CDR1 WNHNN, CDR2 SYGVQD (reference sequence). The CDR3, as DNA: TGCGCCAGCAGTGACTCCGGGGCTCTGGGGCAGTACTTC. The encoded protein is CASSDSGALGQYF.

This chain joins TRBV4-1 and TRBJ2-1; D uncertain. V lost 1 base to trimming and J lost 10 bases, with 14 bases between them. From germline, CDR1 is MGHRA and CDR2 YSYEKL. This CDR3 region has 14 residues. CDR3 region: CASSQVVSGHEQFF. The CDR3 coding sequence is TGCGCCAGCAGCCAAGTAGTATCGGGCCACGAGCAGTTCTTC.

Here the CDR3 reads CASSQEPPFAYNEQFF. CDR3 sequence (DNA): TGTGCCAGCAGCCAAGAACCCCCCTTCGCCTACAATGAGCAGTTCTTC. This chain uses TRBV14 with TRBJ2-1; D is undetermined. Germline CDR1 reads SGHDN; CDR2 reads FVKESK. CDR3 length: 16 residues. Trimming removed 0 bases at V and 2 bases at J, with 11 bases between. The full variable domain, completed using reference TRBV14 and TRBJ2-1, is EAGVTQFPSHSVIEKGQTVTLRCDPISGHDNLYWYRRVMGKEIKFLLHFVKESKQDESGMPNNRFLAERTGGTYSTLKVQPAELEDSGVYFCASSQEPPFAYNEQFFGPGTRLTVL.

This clone was picked up one time. The CDR3 DNA follows: TGTGCCAGCAGCTTCTCTAATGAAAAACTGTTTTTT. Protein: CASSFSNEKLFF. This chain connects TRBV7-2 to TRBJ1-4; the D is unclear. Per the germline V gene, CDR1 is SGHTA and CDR2 is FQGNSA. CDR3 length: 12 amino acids. Trimming cost V 3 bases and J 3 bases, with 2 bases left between them.